This TCR beta chain was documented in a study of CD8+ T cells in alopecia areata. Treatment: oral pan-JAK inhibitor, 5-10 mg twice daily. TCR sequencing used cDNA made by reverse transcription of extracted RNA. Repertoires were generated with immunoSEQ multiplex PCR, while TCRdb's copy carries only in-frame clones and drops some. The sample lists some 200,000 clones; roughly 62% were seen once. The starting material was CD8+ T cells sorted from blood, obtained at week 24, from a patient treated with tofacitinib. This receptor was taken from a human donor with alopecia areata.

This CDR3 reads CASCTGVLNTEAFF. For the CDR3, the DNA is TGCGCCAGCTGCACAGGGGTCCTTAACACTGAAGCTTTCTTT. This chain links TRBV5-1 with TRBJ1-1, with TRBD1 identical over 7 bases. The CDR3 is 14 amino acids. Germline loops: CDR1 SGHRS, CDR2 YFSETQ. The V and J ends lost 7 bases and 2 bases, in that order; junction bases with no gene match: 8.